The present TCR beta chain was sequenced within a study of shared clonotypes between healthy human individuals. Measured with immunoSEQ multiplex PCR; TCRdb has only the in-frame clones, and not every one. The data contain roughly 1,100,000 clones, about 75% of them singletons. CDR1 and CDR2 (germline): GTSNPN, SVGIG (reference sequence). The CDR3 spans 13 residues. Trimming removed 2 bases from V and 1 base from J, with 8 bases in between. The genes are TRBV30 and TRBJ1-1, with D unresolved. Sequencing was performed on memory CD4+ T cells sorted from blood. Subset denoted: CD45RA-negative fraction. The TCR comes from a man between 18 and 35 years old in good health. The CDR3 reads CAWSIWTNTEAFF. CDR3 nucleotides: TGTGCCTGGAGTATTTGGACGAACACTGAAGCTTTCTTT.